The clone carrying this T cell receptor beta chain was counted a few times. Its specificity is not known. The mixed lymphocyte reaction cells were cocultured at 37°C for more than five days. The method was immunoSEQ multiplex PCR; TCRdb's version includes in-frame clones alone and lacks a portion of them. Altogether about 15,000 clones are present, around 46% being singletons, with the ten largest covering roughly 7.8%. This entry belongs to a study of siplizumab effects on memory and regulatory T cells. Study results and limitations: There appeared to be greater diversity in naive T cells than in memory cells, and naive T cells seemed major contributors to the alloresponse. It was not possible to assign a naive or memory phenotype to roughly 80-96% of proliferating CD4+ or CD8+ clones. There was no confirmation of the suppressive function of proliferating Tregs from siplizumab cultures.

Germline V gives CDR1 SGHAT, CDR2 FQNNGV. Trimming took off 3 bases at V and 0 bases at J, with 12 bases between the two ends. The CDR3 runs to 15 residues. This receptor was taken from a human donor in good health; the cells came from an allogeneic mixed lymphocyte reaction. Some clones in this sample may be carry-over from other donors' samples. The sequenced sample was CFSE-low (dividing) CD4+ T cells sorted from an allogeneic mixed lymphocyte reaction. The V and J genes are TRBV11-2 and TRBJ2-7; D gene uncertain. DNA of the CDR3: TGTGCCAGCAGCTTTTTGGCGGTGAGCTCCTACGAGCAGTACTTC. Its translation is CASSFLAVSSYEQYF.